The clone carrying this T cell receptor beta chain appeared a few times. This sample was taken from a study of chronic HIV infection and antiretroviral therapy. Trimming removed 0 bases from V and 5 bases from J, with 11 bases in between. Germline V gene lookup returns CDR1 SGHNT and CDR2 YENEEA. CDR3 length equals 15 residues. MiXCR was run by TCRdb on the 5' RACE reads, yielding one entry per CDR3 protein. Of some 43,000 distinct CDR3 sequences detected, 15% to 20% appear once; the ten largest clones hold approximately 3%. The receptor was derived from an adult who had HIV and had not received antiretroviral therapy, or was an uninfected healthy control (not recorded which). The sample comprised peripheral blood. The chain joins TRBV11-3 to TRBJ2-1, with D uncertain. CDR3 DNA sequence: TGTGCCAGCAGCTTAGATGGAAGGACCAACAATGAGCAGTTCTTC. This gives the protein CASSLDGRTNNEQFF. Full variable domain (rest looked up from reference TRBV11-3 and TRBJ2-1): EAGVVQSPRYKIIEKKQPVAFWCNPISGHNTLYWYLQNLGQGPELLIRYENEEAVDDSQLPKDRFSAERLKGVDSTLKIQPAELGDSAVYLCASSLDGRTNNEQFFGPGTRLTVL.